This T cell receptor beta chain is drawn from a study of blood T cell repertoires in COVID-19. As for the study in general: Samples taken during acute and convalescent COVID-19 were collected in the United States, Italy and Spain. T cells, B-cell-depleted T cells, or PBMCs supplied cDNA or gDNA.

The CDR3 contains 13 residues. Trimming pared 7 bases from V and 6 bases from J, leaving 13 bases between. CDR1 is SNHLY and CDR2 is FYNNEI in the germline V gene. In the original analysis: The assay estimated nucleated cells by amplifying reference gene primers. Sequenced by immunoSEQ multiplex PCR; TCRdb stores in-frame clones only, minus some. Clone size and the V and J calls come from that table; the DNA yielded D and trimming. The sample yields about 54,000 clones, roughly 76% seen once. V and J are TRBV2 and TRBJ1-5; unclear D gene. Sequenced material: peripheral blood. The clonotype comes from an older woman with acute or convalescent COVID-19. This chain's CDR3 is CASTGQRSQPQHF. CDR3 bases: TGTGCCAGCACGGGTCAACGGAGTCAGCCCCAGCATTTT. The full variable domain, with the rest looked up from reference TRBV2 and TRBJ1-5, is EPEVTQTPSHQVTQMGQEVILRCVPISNHLYFYWYRQILGQKVEFLVSFYNNEISEKSEIFDDQFSVERPDGSNFTLKIRSTKLEDSAMYFCASTGQRSQPQHFGDGTRLSIL.